This T cell receptor beta chain appears in the sequencing data of a study of shared clonotypes between healthy human individuals. Whole-study findings and limits: Tissue TCR repertoires likely differ from these blood-only repertoires.

The data were produced by immunoSEQ multiplex PCR, yet TCRdb's version contains in-frame clones alone and is incomplete. The sample holds 450,000 to 500,000 clones, around 73% seen once. For this clone: Its antigen is as yet unknown.

The sample taken for sequencing was PBMCs. The sequence was collected from a woman aged 40 to 55 in good health. Some clones in this sample may be carry-over from other donors' samples.

CDR3 region: CASSLALGQVHEQYF. CDR3 DNA sequence: TGCGCCAGCAGCTTGGCCCTGGGACAGGTCCACGAGCAGTACTTC. This chain links TRBV5-1 with TRBJ2-7; 8 nucleotides line up with TRBD1. Germline V gene lookup returns CDR1 SGHRS and CDR2 YFSETQ. The CDR3 sequence is 15 residues long. Losses at the gene ends were 0 bases for V and 5 bases for J; bases not matched to a gene: 7.